Listed below are T cell receptor beta chains from one sample, sequenced in a study of tumor and adjacent non-tumor tissue in lung cancer. TCRdb reprocessed the multiplex PCR reads via MiXCR and lists one record per CDR3 protein. The sample yields approximately 120,000 distinct CDR3 sequences, more than 60% seen once. The sample consisted of lung tumor tissue. The receptors come from a woman in her sixties with non-small cell lung cancer. CDR3s include the opening cysteine and the closing phenylalanine or tryptophan. D genes are given only for firm matches. A row's size may be missing; if present it is once, few, many or a size class.

D gene,J gene,V gene,clone size,CDR3 protein,CDR3 DNA
NA,TRBJ2-4,TRBV6-2/TRBV6-3,NA,CASTTMGTKNIQYF,TGTGCCAGTACTACCATGGGTACCAAAAACATTCAGTACTTC
TRBD2,TRBJ2-5,TRBV28,few,CATQTSGKETHYF,TGTGCCACCCAGACTAGCGGCAAAGAGACCCATTACTTC
NA,TRBJ1-4,TRBV20-1,NA,CSAIRDGNEKLIF,TGCAGTGCTATACGGGACGGGAATGAAAAACTGATTTTT
NA,TRBJ1-4,TRBV20-1,NA,CSARFGEPGGSVTNEKLFF,TGCAGTGCTAGATTTGGGGAGCCTGGGGGGAGCGTAACTAATGAAAAACTGTTTTTT
NA,TRBJ2-1,TRBV7-9,NA,CASTFAFVGLDLNEQFF,TGTGCCAGCACCTTCGCCTTCGTCGGACTGGACCTCAATGAGCAGTTCTTC
NA,TRBJ2-1,TRBV20-1,NA,CSAKDRGDEQFF,TGCAGTGCTAAGGACAGAGGGGATGAGCAGTTCTTC
TRBD2,TRBJ2-3,TRBV11-1,once,CTSSPGLAGDTQYF,TGTACCAGCAGCCCGGGACTAGCGGGAGATACACAGTATTTT
NA,TRBJ1-6,TRBV11-2,NA,CASSLGRFGSPLNF,TGTGCCAGCAGTTTAGGGCGGTTTGGATCACCCCTCAACTTT
TRBD2,TRBJ2-2,TRBV11-1,NA,CANSPRPAGESTRELFF,TGTGCCAACAGCCCGCGACCAGCGGGAGAATCCACAAGGGAGCTGTTTTTT
NA,TRBJ1-2,TRBV11-1,NA,CVSSSQGPHYGYTF,TGTGTAAGCAGCTCACAGGGCCCGCACTATGGCTACACCTTC
NA,TRBJ1-4,TRBV4-2,NA,CASSRATATNEKLFF,TGTGCCAGCAGCCGAGCGACGGCAACTAATGAAAAACTGTTTTTT
NA,TRBJ2-3,TRBV28,NA,CASSPALVSHTHFF,TGTGCCAGCAGTCCCGCCCTAGTATCCCACACGCATTTTTTT
TRBD1,TRBJ1-1,TRBV6-2/TRBV6-3,NA,CASKLYRGRTEAFF,TGTGCCAGCAAACTTTACAGGGGTCGTACTGAAGCTTTCTTT
NA,TRBJ1-2,TRBV11-1,NA,CTSSPQGPLYGYTF,TGTACCAGCAGTCCACAGGGCCCGCTCTATGGCTACACCTTC
NA,TRBJ2-1,TRBV24-1,NA,CATSDRRLLDGNEQFF,TGTGCCACCAGTGATCGCCGGCTTTTGGACGGCAATGAGCAGTTCTTC
NA,TRBJ1-1,TRBV4-3,many,CASSQDSLRLNTEAFF,TGCGCCAGCAGCCAAGATAGTCTCCGGTTGAACACTGAAGCTTTCTTT
TRBD2,TRBJ2-3,TRBV4-1,many,CASSQSSGGARRDTQYF,TGCGCCAGCAGCCAAAGTAGCGGGGGGGCCAGAAGGGATACGCAGTATTTT
NA,TRBJ2-1,TRBV28,NA,CASRLGQYNEQFF,TGTGCCAGCAGACTTGGACAGTACAATGAGCAGTTCTTC
NA,TRBJ1-1,TRBV12-3/TRBV12-4,NA,CVSSRRLQGLEAFF,TGTGTCAGCAGTCGGAGACTCCAGGGACTTGAAGCTTTCTTT
NA,TRBJ2-1,TRBV28,once,CASSSPEGASYNEQFF,TGTGCCAGCAGTTCCCCAGAAGGGGCCTCCTACAATGAGCAGTTCTTC
NA,TRBJ1-1,TRBV5-1,few,CASSLHPGNTEAFF,TGCGCCAGCAGCTTGCATCCGGGGAACACTGAAGCTTTCTTT
TRBD1,TRBJ2-7,TRBV11-2,NA,CASSRDRVRGEQYF,TGTGCCAGCAGCCGGGACAGGGTAAGGGGAGAGCAGTACTTC
NA,TRBJ1-2,TRBV14,NA,CASSPGRALYGYTF,TGTGCCAGCAGCCCCGGCCGAGCCCTCTATGGCTATACCTTC
TRBD2,TRBJ2-5,TRBV11-3,NA,CASSPLPGLAGLYQETQYF,TGTGCCAGCAGCCCATTACCGGGACTAGCGGGCCTGTACCAAGAGACCCAATACTTC
NA,TRBJ1-2,TRBV28,NA,CVSGQDVGMLHGYTF,TGTGTCAGCGGCCAAGACGTCGGAATGCTACATGGCTACACCTTC
TRBD1,TRBJ1-2,TRBV5-4,few,CASSQHLDRGFYGYTF,TGTGCCAGCAGCCAACACCTAGACAGGGGATTCTATGGCTACACCTTC
NA,TRBJ1-2,TRBV11-2,NA,CDSILTWGYGYTF,TGTGACAGCATCCTAACCTGGGGCTATGGCTACACCTTC
NA,TRBJ2-3,TRBV20-1,NA,CSAPSGVSTDTQYF,TGCAGTGCTCCTAGTGGGGTCAGCACAGATACGCAGTATTTT
TRBD1,TRBJ1-2,TRBV11-2,once,CASSLARDSPHCYTF,TGTGCCAGCAGCTTAGCACGGGACAGCCCACATTGCTACACCTTC
NA,TRBJ1-6,TRBV6-6,NA,CASTFDEESSNNSPVHF,TGTGCCAGCACTTTTGATGAAGAGAGCTCCAATAATTCACCCGTCCACTTT
TRBD2,TRBJ2-1,TRBV6-1,NA,CTSSEQAGRYNEQFF,TGTACCAGCAGTGAGCAAGCGGGACGATATAATGAGCAGTTCTTC
NA,TRBJ1-2,TRBV7-9,NA,CASCLNRKEGYTF,TGTGCCAGCTGCTTAAATAGGAAGGAGGGCTACACCTTC
TRBD1,TRBJ2-1,TRBV4-3,many,CASSHPTGGPHNEQFF,TGCGCCAGCAGCCACCCAACAGGGGGGCCCCACAATGAGCAGTTCTTC
NA,TRBJ1-1,TRBV6-2/TRBV6-3,NA,CVSSYEMGEPMNTEAFF,TGTGTCAGCAGTTACGAAATGGGCGAACCAATGAACACTGAAGCTTTCTTT
TRBD2,TRBJ2-2,TRBV20-1,NA,CSASSAGANTGEPFF,TGCAGTGCTAGTTCGGCGGGAGCGAACACCGGGGAGCCGTTTTTT
TRBD1,TRBJ1-6,TRBV11-2,NA,CASSPLEGGRSPLQF,TGTGCCAGCAGCCCCCTGGAAGGGGGCAGATCACCCCTCCAATTT
NA,TRBJ2-4,TRBV29-1,few,CSVVVGKGENIQYF,TGCAGCGTTGTAGTCGGGAAGGGGGAAAACATTCAGTACTTC
NA,TRBJ1-6,TRBV20-1,NA,CSAEGDYYNSSLHF,TGCAGTGCGGAAGGAGACTACTATAATTCATCCCTCCATTTT
NA,TRBJ2-4,TRBV11-2,NA,CAGSFPTRGNIHYF,TGTGCCGGCAGCTTCCCCACCAGAGGGAACATTCACTACTTC
NA,TRBJ2-3,TRBV6-1,NA,CASSDGGPTDGQYF,TGTGCCAGCAGTGATGGGGGACCCACAGATGGGCAGTATTTT